By sample fraction, the clone carrying this T cell receptor (beta chain) is medium-sized (0.01 to 0.1%). Trimming cost V 1 base and J 4 bases; bases outside gene matches: 9. Germline assignment: CDR1 DFQATT and CDR2 SNEGSKA (reference sequence). The CDR3 has 15 residues. TCRdb used MiXCR to reprocess the 5' RACE reads, holding one entry per CDR3 protein. The sample lists roughly 10,000 distinct CDR3 sequences, 27% occurring once. Tregs were sorted as CD4+CD25+CD127-/low cells. The sample consisted of Tregs sorted from a lymph node. This chain uses TRBV20-1 with TRBJ2-7, with TRBD1 identical over 8 bases. The sequence was collected from a female donor with breast cancer. CDR3 in DNA: TGCAGTGCTAGAGGGTCCGGGACAGGATCGTACGAGCAGTACTTC. It codes for CSARGSGTGSYEQYF.